This TCR beta chain was retrieved from a study of shared clonotypes between healthy human individuals. Study-level findings and limits: Naive subsets generally had larger estimated richness than memory subsets.

Trimming took 6 bases from V and 0 from J, leaving 9 bases between them. There are 14 residues in the CDR3. The germline V gene encodes CDR1 MNHEY and CDR2 SVGAGI. Sequenced by immunoSEQ multiplex PCR; TCRdb stores in-frame clones only, minus some. This sample yields around 940,000 clones, of which less than 85% are seen a single time; about 1.5% belongs to the top ten. Participating donors were healthy, HIV-negative adults free of recent acute infections or vaccinations. Partitioning of CD4+ cells yielded a CD45RA+ naive subset and a CD45RA-negative memory subset. As regards this clone: The target antigen is unknown.

The sequence came from a man aged 18 to 29 in good health. The sequenced material came from memory CD4+ T cells sorted from blood. Subset noted: CD45RA-negative fraction. The genes are TRBV6-5 and TRBJ1-3; D gene ambiguous. The CDR3 nucleotides are TGTGCCAGCAGGATGACCAACTCTGGAAACACCATATATTTT. It specifies CASRMTNSGNTIYF.